The 18 T cell receptor beta chains below come from one sample, sequenced in a study of early T cells in non-severe SARS-CoV-2 infection. TCRdb re-called the 5' RACE reads through MiXCR, storing one row per CDR3 protein. The sample shows more than 55,000 distinct CDR3 sequences, 4% to 6% of them seen only once. The material was whole blood, obtained at baseline. The receptors originated from an adult who was a healthcare worker with PCR-confirmed SARS-CoV-2 infection or an uninfected control (not recorded which). The donor label of this sample is uncertain.

Regarding this clonotype: This sequence may be a read error, since a much larger clone differs from it by one base. The V and J genes are TRBV10-3 and TRBJ2-2; a weak D match, TRBD1 (6 bases). Germline V gene data show CDR1 as ENHRY and CDR2 as SYGVKD. The CDR3 is 14 amino acids. CDR3 loop: CAISHGTFNGEPFF. The CDR3 coding sequence is TGTGCCATCAGCCACGGGACATTCAACGGGGAGCCGTTTTTT.

This clonotype was picked up many times. The chain joins TRBV20-1 to TRBJ2-3; possibly TRBD2 for D (7 bases). From germline, CDR1 is DFQATT and CDR2 SNEGSKA (reference sequence). The CDR3 has 19 amino acids. V dropped 1 base and J dropped 0 bases, with 23 bases sitting between them. CDR3 nucleotide sequence: TGCAGTGCTAGAGGGCTTACCTCTTTAGGGGGGGCTAGCACAGATACGCAGTATTTT. Encoded protein: CSARGLTSLGGASTDTQYF.

This clonotype was counted many times. The CDR3 nucleotides are TGTGCCAGCAAACGGGGGTACGAGGGGCTGATGAACACTGAAGCTTTCTTT. Translated, it gives CASKRGYEGLMNTEAFF. The chain couples TRBV6-2 or TRBV6-3 to TRBJ1-1; D perhaps matches TRBD1 (5 bases). Germline lookup yields CDR1 MNHEY and CDR2 SVGEGT. The V end lost 7 bases, the J end lost 0 bases, and 21 bases lay between the germline ends. The CDR3 sequence is 17 residues long.

This clonotype was detected many times. The V call is TRBV20-1, the J call TRBJ2-7, with 8 bases that match TRBD2. This CDR3 contains 12 residues. The germline gives CDR1 DFQATT, CDR2 SNEGSKA (reference sequence). The DNA of the CDR3 is TGCAGGCCCGCGGGGGGCGGCTACGAGCAGTACTTC. Its protein is CRPAGGGYEQYF.

This clonotype was seen more than once but under ten times. The chain joins TRBV5-1 to TRBJ1-2; no definite D call. Germline V gives CDR1 SGHRS, CDR2 YFSETQ. V was cut by 2 bases and J by 3 bases, with 8 bases left in between. The CDR3 contains 13 residues. CDR3 sequence reads: CASSFDIHYGYTF. The CDR3 bases are TGCGCCAGCAGCTTTGACATCCACTATGGCTACACCTTC.

This clonotype was seen ten or more times. The V call is TRBV27, the J call TRBJ1-2; the match to TRBD1 covers 7 bases. After removal of 3 bases from V and 6 bases from J, the junction contained 7 bases not matched to a gene. Per the germline V gene, CDR1 is MNHEY and CDR2 is SMNVEV (reference sequence). The length of the CDR3 is 14 residues. The CDR3 nucleotides read TGTGCCAGCAGTTTGGCAGGGGGTGGCAATGGCTACACCTTC. Its protein is CASSLAGGGNGYTF.

This sequence joins TRBV9 and TRBJ2-2, with no clear D. Germline-derived CDR1 and CDR2 are SGDLS and YYNGEE. V lost 0 bases, J lost 1 base, and 13 bases lay in between. The CDR3 sequence is 17 residues long. The DNA for the CDR3 is TGTGCCAGCAGCGTAGGGCATGGGAACAGGAACACCGGGGAGCTGTTTTTT. This codes for CASSVGHGNRNTGELFF.

This clonotype came up a few times. This chain joins TRBV28 and TRBJ1-5; possible D gene TRBD1, 5 bases. V was pared by 5 bases and J by 6 bases, with 20 bases between. Per the germline V gene, CDR1 is MDHEN and CDR2 is SYDVKM. CDR3 length: 16 amino acids. CDR3 in amino acids: CASSRDPRDWGQPQHF. DNA for the CDR3: TGTGCCAGCAGTCGCGATCCCAGGGACTGGGGTCAGCCCCAGCATTTT. Full variable domain (outside the CDR3, taken from reference TRBV28 and TRBJ1-5): DVKVTQSSRYLVKRTGEKVFLECVQDMDHENMFWYRQDPGLGLRLIYFSYDVKMKEKGDIPEGYSVSREKKERFSLILESASTNQTSMYLCASSRDPRDWGQPQHFGDGTRLSIL.

V and J are TRBV4-3 and TRBJ2-3; 10 nucleotides match TRBD2. Germline assignment: CDR1 LGHNA and CDR2 YSLEER. The V and J ends lost 4 bases and 3 bases, in that order; junction bases with no gene match: 10. The CDR3 has 17 amino acids. CDR3 coding DNA: TGCGCCAGCAGCCCCAGCGGGGGGGCTTGGGGAACAGATACGCAGTATTTT. Encoded protein: CASSPSGGAWGTDTQYF.

At least ten counts were recorded for this clonotype. The J gene is TRBJ2-7, the V gene TRBV20-1; the D call may be TRBD1 or TRBD2 (5 bases each). Trimming removed 2 bases from V and 1 base from J, with 18 bases in between. Looked up from germline, CDR1 is DFQATT and CDR2 is SNEGSKA (reference sequence). The CDR3 loop spans 16 amino acids. The CDR3 sequence: CSARSLLQGESYEQYF. The DNA of the CDR3 is TGCAGTGCTAGATCCCTTCTCCAGGGAGAGTCCTACGAGCAGTACTTC.

This clonotype has at least ten counts. The chain employs TRBV7-3 and TRBJ2-7; possibly TRBD2 for D (5 bases). Trimming took 6 bases from V and 1 from J, leaving 10 bases between them. The germline V gene has CDR1 SGHTA and CDR2 FQGTGA. The CDR3 covers 13 residues. The CDR3 loop is CASRGRGSYEQYF. The CDR3 bases are TGTGCCAGCAGGGGGAGAGGGTCCTACGAGCAGTACTTC.

The table lists this clonotype with many counts. The V gene is TRBV5-5, the J gene TRBJ2-7, with 7 bases fitting TRBD1. CDR3 length equals 14 residues. With 4 bases clipped from V and 4 bases from J, the junction kept 8 bases outside the gene matches. Per the germline V gene, CDR1 is SGHKS and CDR2 is YYEKEE (reference sequence). CDR3 protein: CASSIGTALYEQYF. The DNA of the CDR3 is TGTGCCAGCAGCATCGGGACAGCGCTATACGAGCAGTACTTC.

A few counts support this clonotype. CDR3 sequence reads: CASSIGQHDYEQYF. In nucleotides, the CDR3 is TGTGCCAGCAGTATAGGACAGCATGACTACGAGCAGTACTTC. This chain connects TRBV12-3 or TRBV12-4 to TRBJ2-7; TRBD1 might be the D (6 bases). The CDR3 has 14 residues. Trimming removed 5 bases at V and 3 bases at J, with 14 bases between.

In its sample, this clonotype was seen a few times. The CDR3 DNA follows: TGTGCCAGCAGCTTGGAGACAGGGGGGACTGAAGCTTTCTTT. The encoded protein is CASSLETGGTEAFF. The chain is built from TRBV7-9 and TRBJ1-1; 9 bases fit TRBD1. The CDR3 is 14 residues long. The V gene's germline CDR1 is SEHNR and CDR2 FQNEAQ (reference sequence). The V and J ends lost 3 bases and 5 bases, in that order; junction bases with no gene match: 4.

This clonotype was counted many times. The CDR3 bases are TGCAGTCAAATCCCGGGACAGGGAGACTACGAGCAGTACTTC. Translated, it gives CSQIPGQGDYEQYF. The chain recombines TRBV20-1 with TRBJ2-7; TRBD1 matches at 9 bases. CDR1 and CDR2 from the germline V gene are DFQATT and SNEGSKA (reference sequence). The J segment lost 3 bases and the V segment lost 8 bases, leaving 11 bases of the junction unmatched. This CDR3 region has 14 residues.

The genes are TRBV7-2 and TRBJ2-3, with D possibly TRBD2 on 6 matching bases. V lost 5 bases to trimming and J lost 0 bases, with 15 bases between them. Looked up from germline, CDR1 is SGHTA and CDR2 is FQGNSA. The CDR3 totals 16 residues. The DNA for the CDR3 is TGTGCCAGCAGCCCGTCGGGGGACCCTAGCACAGATACGCAGTATTTT. Translation gives CASSPSGDPSTDTQYF.

Ten or more counts support this clonotype. This rearrangement joins TRBV19 to TRBJ2-2, with D perhaps matching TRBD2 (5 bases). Per the germline V gene, CDR1 is LNHDA and CDR2 is SQIVND (reference sequence). Between the trimmed V and J ends, which lost 5 bases and 0 bases, there was a span of 13 bases. The CDR3 is 16 residues long. The CDR3 region has the DNA TGTGCCAGTAGTGTACCTCGGGGATCGAACACCGGGGAGCTGTTTTTT. This sequence encodes CASSVPRGSNTGELFF. The variable domain in full, completed from reference TRBV19 and TRBJ2-2, reads DGGITQSPKYLFRKEGQNVTLSCEQNLNHDAMYWYRQDPGQGLRLIYYSQIVNDFQKGDIAEGYSVSREKKESFPLTVTSAQKNPTAFYLCASSVPRGSNTGELFFGEGSRLTVL.

This clonotype showed up many times. The chain couples TRBV13 to TRBJ2-1; D may be TRBD1 or TRBD2 (6 bases each). The length of the CDR3 is 15 residues. Germline V gene lookup returns CDR1 PRHDT and CDR2 FYEKMQ (reference sequence). Trimming removed 7 bases from V and 7 bases from J, with 20 bases in between. CDR3 sequence (DNA): TGTGCCAGCACCCAAGGTGGGGGGCCGGGAAATGAGCAGTTCTTC. It encodes CASTQGGGPGNEQFF. Full variable domain (remainder filled in from reference TRBV13 and TRBJ2-1): AAGVIQSPRHLIKEKRETATLKCYPIPRHDTVYWYQQGPGQDPQFLISFYEKMQSDKGSIPDRFSAQQFSDYHSELNMSSLELGDSALYFCASTQGGGPGNEQFFGPGTRLTVL.